The next 18 T cell receptor beta chains were all read from a single sample in a study of blood T cells in healthy people across ages. Sample-barcoded 5' priming and a J-beta primer mix drove a second PCR of about 6 to 12 cycles. MiXCR, run by TCRdb on the 5' RACE reads, gives a single entry per CDR3 protein. The sample has approximately 790,000 distinct CDR3 sequences, roughly 60% seen once; the top ten hold 25% to 35%. The sample taken for sequencing was blood. The receptors derive from a man aged 25-40 years in good health.

The chain has TRBV10-3 and TRBJ2-3; D remains ambiguous. The CDR3 extends over 15 amino acids. CDR1 ENHRY and CDR2 SYGVKD come from the germline V gene. V was pared by 4 bases and J by 5 bases, with 16 bases between. The CDR3: CAISASEPREDTQYF. The DNA of the CDR3 is TGTGCCATCAGTGCTTCGGAGCCGAGAGAAGATACGCAGTATTTT.

This clonotype was seen a handful of times. The chain recombines TRBV29-1 with TRBJ2-4; TRBD1 might be the D (5 bases). The CDR3 covers 14 residues. Deletions cut 4 bases from V and 5 bases from J, with 15 bases between. Per the germline V gene, CDR1 is SQVTM and CDR2 is ANQGSEA. The CDR3 reads CSVVFFREQNIQYF. CDR3 coding DNA: TGCAGCGTTGTTTTTTTCAGGGAACAAAACATTCAGTACTTC.

This chain links TRBV12-3 or TRBV12-4 with TRBJ2-1; D is unresolved. The J call may be wrong; the DNA end is better matched by TRBJ2-7. The CDR3 is 11 residues long. The CDR3 loop reads CASSLMWEQYF. DNA of the CDR3: TGTGCCAGCAGTTTAATGTGGGAGCAGTACTTC.

CDR3 nucleotides: TGCAGCACTGGACAGACCCACGGGACCTACGAGCAGTACTTC. Protein sequence: CSTGQTHGTYEQYF. The rearrangement joins TRBV20-1 to TRBJ2-7, with D perhaps TRBD1 (6 bases). Germline values: CDR1 DFQATT, CDR2 SNEGSKA (reference sequence). CDR3 length: 14 amino acids.

This clonotype has a handful of counts. The chain recombines TRBV7-2 with TRBJ2-2; no definite D call. The V end was cut by 1 base, the J end by 6 bases, with 12 bases between. CDR1 SGHTA and CDR2 FQGNSA come from the germline V gene. The CDR3 has 15 residues. CDR3 amino acids: CASSLDQDRPGELFF. In nucleotides, the CDR3 is TGTGCCAGCAGCTTAGATCAGGATAGGCCCGGGGAGCTGTTTTTT.

The chain recombines TRBV6-5 with TRBJ2-5; TRBD2 matches 8 bases. Trimming at V came to 7 bases and at J to 1 base, leaving 11 bases not matched to a gene. The CDR3 sequence is 16 residues long. Germline assignment: CDR1 MNHEY and CDR2 SVGAGI. In DNA form, the CDR3 reads TGTGCCAGCAAAGATAGGGCTAGCGGGTTCCAAGAGACCCAGTACTTC. This gives the protein CASKDRASGFQETQYF.

Comments on this clonotype: Its ends do not fully match the called genes, so a read error is possible. The chain has TRBV5-5 and TRBJ1-2; a possible D gene is TRBD1 (5 bases). The CDR3 length is 14 residues. Germline CDR1 and CDR2: SGHKS and YYEKEE (reference sequence). CDR3 loop: CANSADTSNYGYTF. In nucleotides, the CDR3 is TGTGCCAACAGCGCGGACACATCTAACTATGGCTACACCTTC.

The chain links TRBV5-1 to TRBJ2-7; a possible D gene is TRBD1 (5 bases). The CDR3 is 14 residues long. The V gene's germline CDR1 is SGHRS and CDR2 YFSETQ. The V gene lost 0 bases and the J gene lost 5 bases, with 12 bases spanning the gap. The CDR3 sequence is CASSLARQRDEQYF. CDR3 sequence (DNA): TGCGCCAGCAGCTTGGCCCGACAGAGAGACGAGCAGTACTTC.

This chain joins TRBV7-2 and TRBJ1-2; no firm D call. The germline V gene encodes CDR1 SGHTA and CDR2 FQGNSA. The CDR3 sequence is 15 residues long. V was cut by 7 bases and J by 1 base, with 16 bases left in between. The DNA for the CDR3 is TGTGCCAGCACCTCACCCAGCCTCTTTAACTATGGCTACACCTTC. It is translated as CASTSPSLFNYGYTF. Together with reference TRBV7-2 and TRBJ1-2, the CDR3 gives the full variable domain: GAGVSQSPSNKVTEKGKDVELRCDPISGHTALYWYRQSLGQGLEFLIYFQGNSAPDKSGLPSDRFSAERTGGSVSTLTIQRTQQEDSAVYLCASTSPSLFNYGYTFGSGTRLTVV.

The rearrangement uses TRBV4-3 and TRBJ2-1; TRBD1 agrees at 10 bases. Gene TRBJ2-7 matches the end of the DNA better, so the J call may be wrong. The CDR3 covers 15 residues. Germline CDR1 and CDR2: LGHNA and YSLEER. This chain's CDR3 is CASSLTGGFDHEQYF. CDR3 DNA sequence: TGCGCCAGCAGCTTGACAGGGGGCTTCGATCACGAGCAGTACTTC.

The CDR3 DNA sequence: TGTGCCAGCAGTTTAGCAGGACAGGGGGGGAACTATGGCTACACCTTC. This codes for CASSLAGQGGNYGYTF. The rearrangement uses TRBV12-3 or TRBV12-4 and TRBJ1-2, with 10 bases aligning to TRBD1. V shed 0 bases and J 2 bases; nucleotides not matched to a gene: 3. CDR3 length equals 16 residues.

J is TRBJ2-5 and V is TRBV27, with no clear D. Germline V gene data show CDR1 as MNHEY and CDR2 as SMNVEV (reference sequence). V lost 5 bases to trimming and J lost 5 bases, with 15 bases between them. The CDR3 is 14 residues long. The CDR3 spells CASSPFRAPETQYF. CDR3 nucleotide sequence: TGTGCCAGCAGTCCCTTTCGGGCCCCTGAGACCCAGTACTTC.

The chain carries TRBV5-1 and TRBJ2-5; a possible D gene is TRBD1 (6 bases). Germline V gives CDR1 SGHRS, CDR2 YFSETQ. The CDR3 runs 15 residues. V lost 0 bases and J lost 2, with 11 bases in between. The CDR3: CASSLEGRGQETQYF. CDR3 bases: TGCGCCAGCAGCTTGGAGGGCAGGGGACAAGAGACCCAGTACTTC.

This clonotype was picked up a small number of times. The rearrangement links TRBV28 to TRBJ2-1; 8 bases fit TRBD2. The CDR3 is made up of 14 amino acids. Trimming at V came to 4 bases and at J to 5 bases, leaving 4 bases not matched to a gene. Germline loops: CDR1 MDHEN, CDR2 SYDVKM. DNA of the CDR3: TGTGCCAGCAGTTCGTTGCGGGGGGACAATGAGCAGTTCTTC. Protein product: CASSSLRGDNEQFF.

The chain combines TRBV6-5 with TRBJ2-6; 12 bases line up with TRBD1. This CDR3 has 18 amino acids. CDR1 is MNHEY, CDR2 SVGAGI, per germline. Trimming removed 0 bases from V and 1 base from J; junction bases left unmatched: 1. The CDR3 nucleotides read TGTGCCAGCAGTTACTCGGGACAGGGGGCGTCTGGGGCCAACGTCCTGACTTTC. It specifies CASSYSGQGASGANVLTF.

The gene calls are TRBV5-5 and TRBJ1-2; 9 positions agree with TRBD1. The CDR3 has 18 residues. The V gene's germline CDR1 is SGHKS and CDR2 YYEKEE (reference sequence). Trimming took 0 bases from V and 4 from J; bases not matched to a gene: 13. The CDR3 region is CASSLATGGLKGIYGYTF. The CDR3 nucleotides read TGTGCCAGCAGCTTGGCCACAGGGGGCCTAAAGGGGATCTATGGCTACACCTTC.

This clonotype occurred a few times. The chain links TRBV6-1 to TRBJ1-5, with unresolved D. Germline V gene data show CDR1 as MNHNS and CDR2 as SASEGT. The CDR3 has 14 amino acids. Trimming left V 3 bases short and J 0 bases short, with 6 bases between. CDR3 amino acids: CASSDGDSNQPQHF. CDR3 nucleotides: TGTGCCAGCAGTGACGGCGATAGCAATCAGCCCCAGCATTTT.

The chain combines TRBV28 with TRBJ2-1; D is uncertain. The germline V gene has CDR1 MDHEN and CDR2 SYDVKM. Trimming removed 6 bases at V and 4 bases at J, with 13 bases between. The CDR3 has 14 residues. The CDR3, as DNA: TGTGCCAGCAGCCTCCTCACCACATACAATGAGCAGTTCTTC. Amino acid sequence: CASSLLTTYNEQFF.